These 13 T cell receptor beta chains originate from one sample sequenced in a study of OX40 agonist ivuxolimab in advanced cancers. Profiled with immunoSEQ multiplex PCR; TCRdb holds only in-frame clones, not every one. This sample has around 74,000 clones; approximately 85% occur once, and the top ten carry less than 6%. The starting material was CD4+ or CD8+ T cells sorted from blood, obtained in a trial of the OX40 agonist ivuxolimab. These receptors all come from an adult with an advanced solid tumor such as melanoma, head and neck, liver or kidney cancer.

V gene TRBV19 combines with J gene TRBJ2-3; 8 positions match TRBD1. Trimming removed 5 bases from V and 4 bases from J; junction bases left unmatched: 5. Germline lookup yields CDR1 LNHDA and CDR2 SQIVND (reference sequence). This CDR3 is 14 amino acids long. The CDR3: CASSARDRSDTQYF. The CDR3 bases are TGTGCCAGTAGTGCGAGGGACAGGTCAGATACGCAGTATTTT.

The J gene is TRBJ2-7, the V gene TRBV7-2; D remains ambiguous. Germline V gives CDR1 SGHTA, CDR2 FQGNSA. The CDR3 has 13 residues. V was shortened by 0 bases and J by 0 bases, with 3 bases between the two germline ends. The CDR3: CASSLAFSYEQYF. Here the CDR3 DNA reads TGTGCCAGCAGCTTAGCTTTCTCCTACGAGCAGTACTTC.

This rearrangement joins TRBV10-1 to TRBJ2-7; 7 bases map to TRBD1. Germline V CDR1 and CDR2: WNHNN, SYGVQD (reference sequence). The CDR3 has 14 amino acids. Trimming cost V 5 bases and J 1 base; bases outside gene matches: 5. In DNA form, the CDR3 reads TGCGCCAGCAGTTCGAACAGGGGTTCCTACGAGCAGTACTTC. Its protein product is CASSSNRGSYEQYF.

The genes are TRBV18 and TRBJ2-1; TRBD1 aligns across 9 bases. Losses at the gene ends were 4 bases for V and 7 bases for J; bases not matched to a gene: 8. The CDR3 contains 15 residues. Germline V lookup: CDR1 KGHSH, CDR2 LQKENI. CDR3 in DNA: TGTGCCAGCTCACTACGGACAGGGGCTGTAAATGAGCAGTTCTTC. This codes for CASSLRTGAVNEQFF.

This clone was seen more than once but under ten times. This rearrangement joins TRBV6-1 to TRBJ2-5, with a tentative D call TRBD1 (6 bases). V was pared by 2 bases and J by 7 bases, with 14 bases between. This CDR3 region has 14 residues. Germline assignment: CDR1 MNHNS and CDR2 SASEGT. The CDR3 nucleotides read TGTGCCAGCAGTGAACTAGGGGGTTCAGGGACCCAGTACTTC. It yields the protein CASSELGGSGTQYF.

The rearrangement joins TRBV7-2 to TRBJ2-3, with 9 bases aligning to TRBD2. V lost 3 bases and J lost 0; bases outside the gene matches: 10. The CDR3 covers 18 residues. The germline gives CDR1 SGHTA, CDR2 FQGNSA. This CDR3 reads CASSFYLAGGRSTDTQYF. The CDR3 DNA is TGTGCCAGCAGCTTTTACTTGGCGGGGGGGAGGAGCACAGATACGCAGTATTTT.

This rearrangement joins TRBV18 to TRBJ1-1, with D unclear. The CDR3 is made up of 16 amino acids. Germline-derived CDR1 and CDR2 are KGHSH and LQKENI. V was cut by 5 bases and J by 5 bases, with 21 bases left in between. The DNA for the CDR3 is TGTGCCAGCTCAAACAAGGGCGCCGTGGGTTTTACTGAAGCTTTCTTT. Protein: CASSNKGAVGFTEAFF.

This sequence joins TRBV7-2 and TRBJ1-2; possible D gene TRBD1, 6 bases. The CDR3 has 16 amino acids. V lost 0 bases and J lost 4, with 15 bases in between. Germline assignment: CDR1 SGHTA and CDR2 FQGNSA. CDR3 nucleotide sequence: TGTGCCAGCAGCTTAGCGCCGGGGGCGGGGGGCTATGGCTACACCTTC. This sequence encodes CASSLAPGAGGYGYTF. Full variable domain (missing parts from reference TRBV7-2 and TRBJ1-2): GAGVSQSPSNKVTEKGKDVELRCDPISGHTALYWYRQSLGQGLEFLIYFQGNSAPDKSGLPSDRFSAERTGGSVSTLTIQRTQQEDSAVYLCASSLAPGAGGYGYTFGSGTRLTVV.

The chain is built from TRBV7-9 and TRBJ1-2; D unclear. This CDR3 is 12 amino acids long. Per the germline V gene, CDR1 is SEHNR and CDR2 is FQNEAQ (reference sequence). V was pared by 2 bases and J by 10 bases, with 11 bases between. CDR3 residues: CASSLLSPDYTF. DNA for the CDR3: TGTGCCAGCAGCTTACTTTCCCCAGACTACACCTTC.

V and J are TRBV15 and TRBJ2-5, with D tentatively TRBD2 (5 bases). V lost 2 bases and J lost 11, with 18 bases in between. CDR1 and CDR2 from the germline V gene are LNHNV and YYDKDF (reference sequence). The CDR3 runs to 14 residues. The CDR3 loop reads CATSRLWTEDGQYF. CDR3 nucleotides: TGTGCCACCAGCAGACTTTGGACGGAGGACGGGCAGTACTTC.

This clone has just a few counts. This chain uses TRBV5-6 with TRBJ1-1; D is possibly TRBD1 (5 bases). Between the trimmed V and J ends, which lost 0 bases and 11 bases, there was a span of 11 bases. The germline CDR1 and CDR2 sequences are SGHDT and YYEEEE. This CDR3 contains 12 residues. The DNA of the CDR3 is TGTGCCAGCAGCTTGGCCCGAGGGGACGCTTTCTTT. Its translation is CASSLARGDAFF.

V is TRBV9 and J is TRBJ2-5, with no clear D. V was pared by 4 bases and J by 2 bases, with 9 bases between. Germline V lookup: CDR1 SGDLS, CDR2 YYNGEE. The CDR3 is 13 residues long. The CDR3 sequence is CASSPMGQETQYF. The CDR3 region has the DNA TGTGCCAGCAGCCCCATGGGGCAAGAGACCCAGTACTTC.

The chain recombines TRBV5-8 with TRBJ2-3, with no clear D. Germline lookup yields CDR1 SGHTS and CDR2 YDEGEE. Trimming removed 1 base from V and 0 bases from J, with 9 bases in between. The CDR3 contains 15 residues. The CDR3 sequence is CASSLIRLSTDTQYF. CDR3 sequence (DNA): TGTGCCAGCAGCTTGATTAGGTTGAGCACAGATACGCAGTATTTT.